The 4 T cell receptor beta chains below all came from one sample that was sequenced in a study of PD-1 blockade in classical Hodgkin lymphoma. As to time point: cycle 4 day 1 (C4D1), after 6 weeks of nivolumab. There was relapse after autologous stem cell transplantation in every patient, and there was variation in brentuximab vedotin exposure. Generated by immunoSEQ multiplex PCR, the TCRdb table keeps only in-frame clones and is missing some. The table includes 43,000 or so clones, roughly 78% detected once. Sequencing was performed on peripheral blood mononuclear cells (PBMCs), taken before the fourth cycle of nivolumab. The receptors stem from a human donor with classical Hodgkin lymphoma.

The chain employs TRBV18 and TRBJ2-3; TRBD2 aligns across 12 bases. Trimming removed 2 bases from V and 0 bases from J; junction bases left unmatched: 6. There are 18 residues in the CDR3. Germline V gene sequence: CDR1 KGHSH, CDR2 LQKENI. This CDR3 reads CASSPLTTSGGSTDTQYF. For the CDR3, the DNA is TGTGCCAGCTCACCATTGACCACTAGCGGGGGGAGCACAGATACGCAGTATTTT.

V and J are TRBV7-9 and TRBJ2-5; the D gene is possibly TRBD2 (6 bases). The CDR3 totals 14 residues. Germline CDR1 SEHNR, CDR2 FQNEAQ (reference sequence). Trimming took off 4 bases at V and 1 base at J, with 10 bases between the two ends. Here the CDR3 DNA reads TGTGCCAGCAGCTCCCGGGACTTCCAAGAGACCCAGTACTTC. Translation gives CASSSRDFQETQYF.

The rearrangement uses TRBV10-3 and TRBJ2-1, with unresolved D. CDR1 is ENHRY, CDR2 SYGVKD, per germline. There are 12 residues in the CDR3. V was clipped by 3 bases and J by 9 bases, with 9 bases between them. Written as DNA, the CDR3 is TGTGCCATCAGTGATGCGTTTGGTGAGCAGTTCTTC. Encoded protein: CAISDAFGEQFF.

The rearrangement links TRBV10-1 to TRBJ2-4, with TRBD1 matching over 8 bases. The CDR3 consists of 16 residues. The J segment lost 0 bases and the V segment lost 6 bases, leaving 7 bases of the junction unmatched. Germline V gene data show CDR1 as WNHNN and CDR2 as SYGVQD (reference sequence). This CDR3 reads CASRETGALAKNIQYF. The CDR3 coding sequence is TGCGCCAGCAGAGAGACAGGGGCGTTAGCCAAAAACATTCAGTACTTC.